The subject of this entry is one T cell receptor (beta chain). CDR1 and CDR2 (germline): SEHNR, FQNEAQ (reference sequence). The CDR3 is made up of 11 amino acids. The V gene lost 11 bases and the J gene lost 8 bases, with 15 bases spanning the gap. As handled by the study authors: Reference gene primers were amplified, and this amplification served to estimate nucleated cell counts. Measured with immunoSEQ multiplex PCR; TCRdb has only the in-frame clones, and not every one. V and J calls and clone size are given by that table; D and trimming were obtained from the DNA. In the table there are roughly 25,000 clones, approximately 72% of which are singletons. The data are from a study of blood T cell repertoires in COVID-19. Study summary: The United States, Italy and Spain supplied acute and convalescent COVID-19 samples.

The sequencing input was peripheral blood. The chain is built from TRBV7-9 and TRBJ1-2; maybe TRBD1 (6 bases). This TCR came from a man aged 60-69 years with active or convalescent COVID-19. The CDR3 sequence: CACTFGGGYTF. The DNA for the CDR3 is TGTGCCTGCACGTTTGGGGGCGGCTACACCTTC.